The 11 T cell receptor beta chains in this list originate from one sample, sequenced in a study of T cell repertoires in cytomegalovirus infection. One entry per CDR3 protein, called by TCRdb with MiXCR from the reads. The sample includes about 80,000 distinct CDR3 sequences, 3.7% seen only once; the top ten take around 4.9%. The specimen sequenced was PBMCs. Every receptor here comes from a human donor in good health (CMV status not recorded). Some clones in this sample may be carry-over from other donors' samples.

This clonotype was recorded at least ten times. This chain links TRBV7-8 with TRBJ2-3, with a weak D call TRBD1 (6 bases). Germline values: CDR1 SGHVS, CDR2 FQNEAQ. This CDR3 contains 15 residues. The ends were cut back, 4 bases at V and 0 bases at J, with 11 bases in the middle. CDR3 amino acids: CASSSDRYSTDTQYF. DNA for the CDR3: TGTGCCAGCAGCTCCGACAGGTACAGCACAGATACGCAGTATTTT.

Ten or more counts support this clonotype. J is TRBJ2-2 and V is TRBV20-1, with 10 bases identical to TRBD2. The CDR3 contains 15 residues. CDR1 is DFQATT and CDR2 is SNEGSKA in the germline V gene (reference sequence). V lost 0 bases to trimming and J lost 3 bases; unmatched junction nucleotides: 1. CDR3 loop: CSARDLAGDTGELFF. The DNA for the CDR3 is TGCAGTGCTAGAGATCTAGCGGGGGACACCGGGGAGCTGTTTTTT.

This clonotype was seen ten or more times. The chain combines TRBV19 with TRBJ1-5; D is unresolved. CDR1 is LNHDA, CDR2 SQIVND, per germline (reference sequence). The CDR3 consists of 13 residues. V was pared by 5 bases and J by 1 base, with 6 bases between. This chain's CDR3 is CASSQKSNQPQHF. The CDR3 nucleotides are TGTGCCAGTAGTCAGAAGAGCAATCAGCCCCAGCATTTT.

Ten or more counts support this clonotype. DNA for the CDR3: TGTGCCAGCAGCTTGAGGGGGGGCCGTAATTCACCCCTCCACTTT. It yields the protein CASSLRGGRNSPLHF. This chain connects TRBV5-6 to TRBJ1-6; possibly TRBD1 for D (6 bases). Germline lookup yields CDR1 SGHDT and CDR2 YYEEEE. V was cut by 1 base and J by 6 bases, with 11 bases left in between. The CDR3 has 15 residues.

This clonotype appeared many times. The chain couples TRBV20-1 to TRBJ1-1, with a tentative D call TRBD1 (5 bases). This CDR3 has 12 amino acids. The V gene's germline CDR1 is DFQATT and CDR2 SNEGSKA (reference sequence). The V and J ends lost 5 bases and 5 bases respectively, with 12 bases between them. This chain's CDR3 is CSAPDEGTEAFF. CDR3 sequence (DNA): TGCAGTGCTCCGGACGAGGGGACTGAAGCTTTCTTT.

Many counts were recorded for this clonotype. The rearrangement links TRBV3-1 to TRBJ2-7; no firm D call. The germline V and J ends were trimmed by 1 base and 3 bases, with 7 bases remaining between them. The CDR3 has 13 amino acids. The germline gives CDR1 LGHDT, CDR2 YNNKEL (reference sequence). CDR3 in amino acids: CASSQVTYYEQYF. The CDR3 coding sequence is TGTGCCAGCAGCCAAGTAACCTACTACGAGCAGTACTTC.

This clonotype occurred many times. The genes are TRBV6-1 and TRBJ1-1; D ambiguous. V lost 7 bases to trimming and J lost 3 bases, with 9 bases between them. The CDR3 spans 12 residues. Per germline, CDR1 MNHNS and CDR2 SASEGT. CDR3 sequence: CASTPRDTEAFF. CDR3 in DNA: TGTGCCAGCACACCAAGGGACACTGAAGCTTTCTTT.

This clonotype has at least ten counts. V is TRBV4-1 and J is TRBJ2-7; TRBD2 is a possible D gene (7 bases). Between the trimmed V and J ends, which lost 4 bases and 2 bases, there was a span of 18 bases. Germline CDR1 is MGHRA and CDR2 is YSYEKL. The length of the CDR3 is 16 residues. The CDR3 is CASSPQGGRVAYEQYF. In nucleotides, the CDR3 is TGCGCCAGCAGCCCCCAAGGGGGGAGGGTCGCCTACGAGCAGTACTTC.

The table lists this clonotype with many counts. The rearrangement uses TRBV6-2 or TRBV6-3 and TRBJ1-6; D is uncertain. V was cut by 2 bases and J by 8 bases, with 19 bases left in between. Germline V gene lookup returns CDR1 MNHEY and CDR2 SVGEGT. The CDR3 is 17 residues long. CDR3 sequence: CASSYIAGPTRDSPLHF. The DNA for the CDR3 is TGTGCCAGCAGTTACATAGCCGGGCCAACTCGTGATTCACCCCTCCACTTT.

This clonotype was seen ten or more times. V is TRBV6-2 or TRBV6-3 and J is TRBJ2-7; D might be TRBD1 (5 bases). Germline assignment: CDR1 MNHEY and CDR2 SVGEGT. The V gene lost 6 bases and the J gene lost 3 bases, with 15 bases spanning the gap. The CDR3 has 14 amino acids. DNA of the CDR3: TGTGCCAGCAGAAATCCCTTCAGGGACTACGAGCAGTACTTC. Protein: CASRNPFRDYEQYF.

This clonotype came up many times. The genes are TRBV20-1 and TRBJ1-6, with TRBD1 identical over 7 bases. V dropped 3 bases and J dropped 8; count of bases not matched to a gene: 7. CDR1 is DFQATT, CDR2 SNEGSKA, per germline (reference sequence). The CDR3 totals 14 residues. In nucleotides, the CDR3 is TGCAGTGCTAGCTTCGGGACAGTCGATTCACCCCTCCACTTT. Amino acid sequence: CSASFGTVDSPLHF.